The T cell receptor (beta chain) under discussion was sequenced for a study of blood T cell repertoires in COVID-19. Sequenced by immunoSEQ multiplex PCR; TCRdb stores in-frame clones only, minus some. The sample has 160,000 or so clones; roughly 78% are singletons. This CDR3 contains 16 residues. V lost 2 bases to trimming and J lost 6 bases, with 20 bases between them. Germline V gene data show CDR1 as MNHNS and CDR2 as SASEGT. This clonotype was obtained from a man between 70 and 80 years old with active or convalescent COVID-19. What was sequenced was peripheral blood. The genes are TRBV6-1 and TRBJ2-7; D possibly corresponds to TRBD1 (5 bases). Here the CDR3 DNA reads TGTGCCAGCAGTGAAAAGGGCGGTGGCAGGGTGGGCGAGCAGTACTTC. Residues: CASSEKGGGRVGEQYF.